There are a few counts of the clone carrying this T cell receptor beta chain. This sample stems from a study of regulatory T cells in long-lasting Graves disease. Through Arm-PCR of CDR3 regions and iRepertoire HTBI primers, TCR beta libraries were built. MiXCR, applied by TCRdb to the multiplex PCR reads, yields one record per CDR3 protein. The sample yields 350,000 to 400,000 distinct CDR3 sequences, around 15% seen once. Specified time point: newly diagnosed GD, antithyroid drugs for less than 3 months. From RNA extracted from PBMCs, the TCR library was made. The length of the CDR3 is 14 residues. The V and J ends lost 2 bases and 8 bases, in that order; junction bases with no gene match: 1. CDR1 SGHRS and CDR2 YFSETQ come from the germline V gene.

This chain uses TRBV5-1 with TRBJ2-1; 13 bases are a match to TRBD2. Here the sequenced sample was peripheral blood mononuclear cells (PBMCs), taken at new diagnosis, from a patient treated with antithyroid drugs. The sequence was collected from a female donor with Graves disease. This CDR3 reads CASSFGLAGDEQFF. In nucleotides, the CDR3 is TGCGCCAGCAGCTTTGGACTAGCGGGAGATGAGCAGTTCTTC.